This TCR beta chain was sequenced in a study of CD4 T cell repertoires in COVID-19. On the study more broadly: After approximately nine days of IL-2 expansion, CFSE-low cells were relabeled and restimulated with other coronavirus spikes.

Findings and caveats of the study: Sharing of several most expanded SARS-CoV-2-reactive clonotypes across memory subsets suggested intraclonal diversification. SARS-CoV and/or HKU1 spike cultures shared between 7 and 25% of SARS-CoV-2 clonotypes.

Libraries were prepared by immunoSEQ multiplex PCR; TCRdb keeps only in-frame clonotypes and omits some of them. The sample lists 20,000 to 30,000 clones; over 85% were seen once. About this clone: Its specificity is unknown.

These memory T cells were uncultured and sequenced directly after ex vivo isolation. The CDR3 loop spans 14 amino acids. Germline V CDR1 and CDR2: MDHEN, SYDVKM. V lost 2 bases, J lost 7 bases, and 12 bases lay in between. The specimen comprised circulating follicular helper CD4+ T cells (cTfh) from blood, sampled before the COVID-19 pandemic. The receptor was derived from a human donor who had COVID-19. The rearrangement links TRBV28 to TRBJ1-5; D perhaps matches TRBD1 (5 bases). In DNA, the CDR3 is TGTGCCAGCAGTTTAGGGTCAGGGAGGCAGCCCCAGCATTTT. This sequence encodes CASSLGSGRQPQHF. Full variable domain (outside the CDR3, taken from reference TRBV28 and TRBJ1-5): DVKVTQSSRYLVKRTGEKVFLECVQDMDHENMFWYRQDPGLGLRLIYFSYDVKMKEKGDIPEGYSVSREKKERFSLILESASTNQTSMYLCASSLGSGRQPQHFGDGTRLSIL.